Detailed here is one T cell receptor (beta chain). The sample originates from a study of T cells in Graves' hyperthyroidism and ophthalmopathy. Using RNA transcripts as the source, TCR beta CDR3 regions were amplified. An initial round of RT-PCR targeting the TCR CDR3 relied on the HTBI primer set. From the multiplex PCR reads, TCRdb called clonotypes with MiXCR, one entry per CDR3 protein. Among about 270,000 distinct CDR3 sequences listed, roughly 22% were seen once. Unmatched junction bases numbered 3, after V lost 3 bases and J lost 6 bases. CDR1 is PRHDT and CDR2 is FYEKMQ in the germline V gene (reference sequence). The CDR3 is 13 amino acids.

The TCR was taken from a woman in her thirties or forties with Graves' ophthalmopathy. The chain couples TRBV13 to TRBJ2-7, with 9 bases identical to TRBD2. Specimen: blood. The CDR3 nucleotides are TGTGCCAGCAGCTTCCTAGCGGGACCCGAGCAGTACTTC. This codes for CASSFLAGPEQYF.